This TCR beta chain came from a study of neurological immune-mediated disorders. General study points: Multiple sclerosis patients had less TCR clonal expansion than even healthy controls, unlike HTLV-1-associated myelopathy.

Volunteers from a blood bank in Maryland, USA, made up the healthy controls. 2 million unsorted PBMCs were stored in RNAlater at -80 °C before RNA extraction. TCRdb ran MiXCR on the 5' RACE reads and lists one entry per CDR3 protein. The sample has around 40,000 distinct CDR3 sequences, roughly 13% seen once. This clonotype was found many times. As yet, its antigen is unknown. Per the germline V gene, CDR1 is LGHDT and CDR2 is YNNKEL (reference sequence). Trimming removed 1 base from V and 3 bases from J; junction bases left unmatched: 1. This CDR3 spans 15 amino acids. The TCR was taken from a female donor in good health. The sequencing sample was made of PBMCs. The chain uses TRBV3-1 and TRBJ1-5; 9 bases line up with TRBD1. The CDR3, as DNA: TGTGCCAGCAGCCAAGGGACAGGGGCCAATCAGCCCCAGCATTTT. It encodes CASSQGTGANQPQHF.